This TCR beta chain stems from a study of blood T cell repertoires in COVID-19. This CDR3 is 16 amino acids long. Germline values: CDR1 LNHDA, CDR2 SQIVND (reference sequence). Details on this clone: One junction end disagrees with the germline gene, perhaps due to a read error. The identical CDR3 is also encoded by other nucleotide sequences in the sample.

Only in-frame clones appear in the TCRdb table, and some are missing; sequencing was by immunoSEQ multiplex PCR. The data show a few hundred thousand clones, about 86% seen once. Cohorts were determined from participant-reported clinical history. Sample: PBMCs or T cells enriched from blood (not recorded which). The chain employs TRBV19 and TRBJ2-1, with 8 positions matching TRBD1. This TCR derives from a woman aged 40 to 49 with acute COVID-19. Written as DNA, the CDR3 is TGTGCCAGTAGTATAGTCAGGGACAGGTATTTCAATGAGCAATTCTTC. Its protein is CASSIVRDRYFNEQFF.